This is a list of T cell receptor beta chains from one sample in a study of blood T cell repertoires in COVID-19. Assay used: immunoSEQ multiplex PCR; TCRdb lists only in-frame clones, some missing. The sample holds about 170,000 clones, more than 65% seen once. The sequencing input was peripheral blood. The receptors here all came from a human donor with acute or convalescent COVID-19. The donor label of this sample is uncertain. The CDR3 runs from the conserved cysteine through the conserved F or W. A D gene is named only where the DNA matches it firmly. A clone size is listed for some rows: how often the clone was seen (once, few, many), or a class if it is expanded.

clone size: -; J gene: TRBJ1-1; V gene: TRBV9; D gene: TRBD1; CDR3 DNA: TGTGCCAGCAGCTCCCAGGACAGGGCGAACACTGAAGCTTTCTTT; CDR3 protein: CASSSQDRANTEAFF
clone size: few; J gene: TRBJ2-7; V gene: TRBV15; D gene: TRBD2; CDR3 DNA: TGTGCCACCAGCAGGGGAACTAGCGGGAGCGAGCAGTACTTC; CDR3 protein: CATSRGTSGSEQYF
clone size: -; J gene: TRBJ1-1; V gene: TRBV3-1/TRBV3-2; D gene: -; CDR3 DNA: TGTGCCAGCGGAGGGGACACTGAAGCTTTCTTT; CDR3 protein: CASGGDTEAFF
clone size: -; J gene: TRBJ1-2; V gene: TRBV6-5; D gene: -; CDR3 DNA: TGTGCCAGCAGACCCCGAGCGGACGGTGGCTACACCTTC; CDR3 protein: CASRPRADGGYTF
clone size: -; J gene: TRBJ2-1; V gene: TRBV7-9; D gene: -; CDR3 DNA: TGTGCCAGCAGCTTTAGTGGTGAGCAGTTCTTC; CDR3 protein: CASSFSGEQFF
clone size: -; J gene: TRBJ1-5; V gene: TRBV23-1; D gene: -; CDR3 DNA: TGCGCCAGCAGTCGCCCCCCCGGACAAGGGACATATAGCAATCAGCCCCAGCATTTT; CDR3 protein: CASSRPPGQGTYSNQPQHF
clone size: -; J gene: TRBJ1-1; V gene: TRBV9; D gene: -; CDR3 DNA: TGTGCCAGCAGCGAGGGAGATCTTGGCTTGGGGAACACTGAAGCTTTCTTT; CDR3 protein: CASSEGDLGLGNTEAFF
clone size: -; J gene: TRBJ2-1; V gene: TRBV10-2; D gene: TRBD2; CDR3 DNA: TGCGCCAGCCCGAGCGGGGGGGCGCGGTACAATGAGCAGTTCTTC; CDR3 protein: CASPSGGARYNEQFF
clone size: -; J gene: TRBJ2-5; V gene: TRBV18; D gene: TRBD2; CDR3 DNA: TGTGCCAGCTCACCTGAGGTAGCGGGGAGGCAAGAGACCCAGTACTTC; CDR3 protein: CASSPEVAGRQETQYF
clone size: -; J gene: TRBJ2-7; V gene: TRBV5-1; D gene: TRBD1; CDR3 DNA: TGCGCCAGCAGTACGCAACAGGGGGGAGTGGGGGAGCAGTACTTC; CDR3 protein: CASSTQQGGVGEQYF
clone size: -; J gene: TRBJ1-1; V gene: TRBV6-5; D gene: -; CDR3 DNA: TGTGCCAGCAGTTACTCGAAGGGAGGGGACACTGAAGCTTTCTTT; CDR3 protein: CASSYSKGGDTEAFF
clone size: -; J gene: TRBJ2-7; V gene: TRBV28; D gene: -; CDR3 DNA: TGTGCCAGCAGTTTATTCCAGGGCTCCTACGAGCAGTACTTC; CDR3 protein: CASSLFQGSYEQYF
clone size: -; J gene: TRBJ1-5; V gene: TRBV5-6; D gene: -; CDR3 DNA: TGTGCCAGCAGCTTGTCCACACTCAGAGGTATCAGCGGCAATCAGCCCCAGCATTTT; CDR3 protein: CASSLSTLRGISGNQPQHF
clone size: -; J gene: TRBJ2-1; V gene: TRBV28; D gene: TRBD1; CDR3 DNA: TGTGCCAGCAGATCCCGGACAGGCTCCTACAATGAGCAGTTCTTC; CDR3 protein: CASRSRTGSYNEQFF
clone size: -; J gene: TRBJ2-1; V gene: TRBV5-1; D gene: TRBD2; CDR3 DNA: TGCGCCAGCAGCTTGGGACTAGCTAACTACAATGAGCAGTTCTTC; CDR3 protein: CASSLGLANYNEQFF
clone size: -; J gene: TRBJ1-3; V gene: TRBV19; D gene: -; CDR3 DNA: TGTGCCAGTAGTATCGGGTTCTCTGGAAACACCATATATTTT; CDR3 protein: CASSIGFSGNTIYF
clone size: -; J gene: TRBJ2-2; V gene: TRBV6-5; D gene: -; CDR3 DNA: TGTGCCAGCAGCCCCGGGACAAAGAACACCGGGGAGCTGTTTTTT; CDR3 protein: CASSPGTKNTGELFF
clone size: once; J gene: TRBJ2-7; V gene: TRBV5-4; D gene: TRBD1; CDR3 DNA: TGTGCCAGCAGCCCTGGGACAGGGGGATCCTACGAGCAGTACTTC; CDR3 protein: CASSPGTGGSYEQYF
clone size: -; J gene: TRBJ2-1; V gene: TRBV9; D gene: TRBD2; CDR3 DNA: TGTGCCAGCAGCGTTGGGACTAGCGGGGGGTACAATGAGCAGTTCTTC; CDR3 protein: CASSVGTSGGYNEQFF
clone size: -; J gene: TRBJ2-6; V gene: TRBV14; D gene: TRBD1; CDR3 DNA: TGTGCCAGCAGCCCTTGGGGGACAGGGGGCACTGGGGCCAACGTCCTGACTTTC; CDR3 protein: CASSPWGTGGTGANVLTF
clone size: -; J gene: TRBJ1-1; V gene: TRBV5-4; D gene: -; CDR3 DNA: TGTGCCAGCAGCTTGGACTCGGGGAACACTGAAGCTTTCTTT; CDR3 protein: CASSLDSGNTEAFF
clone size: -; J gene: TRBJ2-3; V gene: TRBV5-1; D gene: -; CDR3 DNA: TGCGCCAGCAGCCCCTTGCCGGGTTCCAGCACAGATACGCAGTATTTT; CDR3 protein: CASSPLPGSSTDTQYF
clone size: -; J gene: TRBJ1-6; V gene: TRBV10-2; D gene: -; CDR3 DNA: TGCGCCACCGGAGGATTGGGGACAACCCTCCACTTT; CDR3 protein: CATGGLGTTLHF
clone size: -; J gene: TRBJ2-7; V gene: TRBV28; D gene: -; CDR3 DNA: TGTGCCAGCAGTTTGATAGCTTACGAGCAGTACTTC; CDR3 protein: CASSLIAYEQYF
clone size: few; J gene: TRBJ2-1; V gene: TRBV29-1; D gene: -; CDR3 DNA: TGCAGCGTTGAAGATGGGTCAGGCAATGAGCAGTTCTTC; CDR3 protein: CSVEDGSGNEQFF
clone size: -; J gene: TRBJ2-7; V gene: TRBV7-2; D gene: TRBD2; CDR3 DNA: TGTGCCAGCAGCTTACGCATCACGCGGGAGGGCGTGTACGAGCAGTACTTC; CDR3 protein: CASSLRITREGVYEQYF
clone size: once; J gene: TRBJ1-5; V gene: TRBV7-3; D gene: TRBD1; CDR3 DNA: TGTGCCAGCAGCGACAGGGGGCCCGGCAATCAGCCCCAGCATTTT; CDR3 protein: CASSDRGPGNQPQHF
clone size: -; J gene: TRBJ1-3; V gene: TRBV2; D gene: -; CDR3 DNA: TGTGCCAGCAGTGAAGGGACAGCCGGAAACACCATATATTTT; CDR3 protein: CASSEGTAGNTIYF
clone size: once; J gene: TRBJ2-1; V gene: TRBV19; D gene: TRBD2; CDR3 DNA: TGTGCCAGTAGCACTAGCGGGGGGCCCGTCTACAATGAGCAGTTCTTC; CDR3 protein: CASSTSGGPVYNEQFF
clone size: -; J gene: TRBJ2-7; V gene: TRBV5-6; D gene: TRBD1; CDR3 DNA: TGTGCCAGCAGCATCCGGACAGGGGAGGGTGAGCAGTACTTC; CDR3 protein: CASSIRTGEGEQYF
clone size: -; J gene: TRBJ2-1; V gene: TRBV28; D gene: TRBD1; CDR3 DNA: TGTGCCAGCAGTGAGACAGGGACGGGATACAATGAGCAGTTCTTC; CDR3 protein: CASSETGTGYNEQFF
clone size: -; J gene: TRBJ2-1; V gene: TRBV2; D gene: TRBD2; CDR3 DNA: TGTGCCAGCAAAGGGGGACTAGTGGGTCTTGAGCAGTTCTTC; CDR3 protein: CASKGGLVGLEQFF
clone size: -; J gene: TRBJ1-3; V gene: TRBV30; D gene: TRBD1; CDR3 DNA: TGTGCCTGCCTCCCCCTCCGGACAGGGGTTGGAAACACCATATATTTT; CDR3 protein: CACLPLRTGVGNTIYF
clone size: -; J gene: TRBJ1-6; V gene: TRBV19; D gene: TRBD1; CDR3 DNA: TGTGCCAGTAGTCCCGGGGACAGGTTGTCTAATTCACCCCTCCACTTT; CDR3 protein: CASSPGDRLSNSPLHF
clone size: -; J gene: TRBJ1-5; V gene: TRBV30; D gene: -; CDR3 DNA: TGTGCCTGGAGTGTAGGCGGGGGAGGGGATCAGCCCCAGCATTTT; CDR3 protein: CAWSVGGGGDQPQHF
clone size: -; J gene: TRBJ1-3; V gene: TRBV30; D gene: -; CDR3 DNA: TGTGCCTGGAGTGGCAGGGGAAACACCATATATTTT; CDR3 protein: CAWSGRGNTIYF
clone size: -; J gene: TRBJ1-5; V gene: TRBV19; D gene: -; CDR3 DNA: TGTGCCTCACCTTCCGGGGAAAAAAGCAATCAGCCCCAGCATTTT; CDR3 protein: CASPSGEKSNQPQHF
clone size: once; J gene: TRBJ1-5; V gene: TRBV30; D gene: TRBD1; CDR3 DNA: TGTGCCTGGCGACAGGGGACGGATCAGCCCCAGCATTTT; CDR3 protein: CAWRQGTDQPQHF
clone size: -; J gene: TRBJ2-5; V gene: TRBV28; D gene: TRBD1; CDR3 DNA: TGTGCCAGCAGACCACCGGGACAGAAGTACTTC; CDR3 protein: CASRPPGQKYF
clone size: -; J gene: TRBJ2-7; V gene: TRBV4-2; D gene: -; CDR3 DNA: TGTGCCAGCAGCCAATCACAGGGTATGGACGAGCAGTACTTC; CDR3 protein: CASSQSQGMDEQYF
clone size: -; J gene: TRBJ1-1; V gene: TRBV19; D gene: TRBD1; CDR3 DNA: TGTGCCAGTAGTATAGAAAACAGGGGAAACACTGAAGCTTTCTTT; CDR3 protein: CASSIENRGNTEAFF
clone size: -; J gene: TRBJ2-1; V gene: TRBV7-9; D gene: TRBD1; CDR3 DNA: TGTGCCAGCAGCATGGGACAGAACAATGAGCAGTTCTTC; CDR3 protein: CASSMGQNNEQFF
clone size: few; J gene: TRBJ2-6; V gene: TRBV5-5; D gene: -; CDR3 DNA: TGTGCCAGCAGGCCCGCCGGGGTATTGGGTCCTATCTCTGGGGCCAACGTCCTGACTTTC; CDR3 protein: CASRPAGVLGPISGANVLTF
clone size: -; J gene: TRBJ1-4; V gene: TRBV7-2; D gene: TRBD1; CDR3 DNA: TGTGCCAGCAGCACCCGGGACAGGGTTAATGAAAAACTGTTTTTT; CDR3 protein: CASSTRDRVNEKLFF
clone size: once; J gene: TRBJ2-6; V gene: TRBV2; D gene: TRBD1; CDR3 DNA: TGTGCCAGCCGCCGAGGGACAGGGGTATCTGGGGCCAACGTCCTGACTTTC; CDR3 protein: CASRRGTGVSGANVLTF
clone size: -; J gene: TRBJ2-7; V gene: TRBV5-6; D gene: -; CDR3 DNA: TGTGCCAGCAGCCGAGCGGACGGAGTCCAGTACTTC; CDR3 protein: CASSRADGVQYF
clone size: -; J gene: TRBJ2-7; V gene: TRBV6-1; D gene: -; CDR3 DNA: TGTGCCAGCAGTGAAATGCGGGCAGCCTACGAGCAGTACTTC; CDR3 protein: CASSEMRAAYEQYF
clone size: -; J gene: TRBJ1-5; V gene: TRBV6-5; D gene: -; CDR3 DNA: TGTGCCAGCAGTTACTCTTGGGGGGGGGATCAGCCCCAGCATTTT; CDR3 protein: CASSYSWGGDQPQHF
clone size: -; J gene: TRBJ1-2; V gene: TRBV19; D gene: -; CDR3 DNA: TGTGCCAGTAGTATTAAACGGGCAGGGGCTTACCCTATATATGGCTACACCTTC; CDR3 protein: CASSIKRAGAYPIYGYTF
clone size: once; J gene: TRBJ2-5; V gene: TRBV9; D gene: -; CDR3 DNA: TGTGCCAGCAGCGCGACTAGAGGGCAAGAGACCCAGTACTTC; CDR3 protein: CASSATRGQETQYF
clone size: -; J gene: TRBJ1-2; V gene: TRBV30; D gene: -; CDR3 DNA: TGTGCCAGAGAGGAGTTAATCTATGGCTACACCTTC; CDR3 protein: CAREELIYGYTF
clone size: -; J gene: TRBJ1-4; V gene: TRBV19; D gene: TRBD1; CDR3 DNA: TGTGCCAGTAGTATCGACAGGGTGAATGAAAAACTGTTTTTT; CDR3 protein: CASSIDRVNEKLFF
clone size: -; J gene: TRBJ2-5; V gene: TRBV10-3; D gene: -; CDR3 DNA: TGTGCCATCAGTGTTAGACAGCAAGAGACCCAGTACTTC; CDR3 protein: CAISVRQQETQYF
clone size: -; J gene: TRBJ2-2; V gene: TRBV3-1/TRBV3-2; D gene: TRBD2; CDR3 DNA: TGTGCCAGCAGACCCACCGGGACTAAGGAGACCGGGGAGCTGTTTTTT; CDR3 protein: CASRPTGTKETGELFF
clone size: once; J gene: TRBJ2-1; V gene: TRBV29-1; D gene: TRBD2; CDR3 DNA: TGCAGCGTTGAGTCTCTAGCGGGAGCCCTTCCAGGCAATGAGCAGTTCTTC; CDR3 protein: CSVESLAGALPGNEQFF